Each of the 13 T cell receptor beta chains below was sequenced from the same sample in a study of T cell changes during pregnancy in multiple sclerosis. The table came from immunoSEQ multiplex PCR; TCRdb's copy has only in-frame clones and leaves some out. The sample has tens of thousands of clones; around 91% are singletons. The source was peripheral blood, collected in the third trimester of pregnancy. These receptors were taken from a female donor in good health, enrolled as a control in a pregnancy study.

This chain connects TRBV11-2 to TRBJ1-1; TRBD1 matches 7 bases. V was clipped by 1 base and J by 0 bases; unmatched bases: 2. The CDR3 runs 15 residues. Germline V lookup: CDR1 SGHAT, CDR2 FQNNGV. CDR3 sequence: CASSLGGQLNTEAFF. CDR3 DNA sequence: TGTGCCAGCAGCTTAGGGGGACAGTTGAACACTGAAGCTTTCTTT.

On this clone itself: At the DNA level, this CDR3 is encoded by other sequences in the same sample as well. V usage is TRBV5-1 and J usage is TRBJ2-5; the match to TRBD2 covers 8 bases. With 2 bases clipped from V and 4 bases from J, the junction kept 4 bases outside the gene matches. Germline CDR1 reads SGHRS; CDR2 reads YFSETQ. This CDR3 region has 14 residues. The CDR3 nucleotides are TGCGCCAGCAGCTTATCGGGGGGGCGAGAGACCCAGTACTTC. The encoded protein is CASSLSGGRETQYF.

The chain uses TRBV10-1 and TRBJ1-1; weak D call: TRBD1 (6 bases). Trimming removed 5 bases from V and 3 bases from J, with 10 bases in between. The CDR3 length is 13 residues. Germline CDR1 is WNHNN and CDR2 is SYGVQD (reference sequence). The CDR3 region is CASSRGADTEAFF. In nucleotides, the CDR3 is TGCGCCAGCAGTCGGGGGGCGGACACTGAAGCTTTCTTT.

The chain uses TRBV7-2 and TRBJ1-2; D gene uncertain. Between the trimmed V and J ends, which lost 1 base and 5 bases, there was a span of 8 bases. Germline-derived CDR1 and CDR2 are SGHTA and FQGNSA. The CDR3 sequence is 13 residues long. The CDR3 sequence: CASSLGAGYGYTF. The CDR3 nucleotides read TGTGCCAGCAGCTTAGGGGCGGGTTATGGCTACACCTTC.

This clone appeared a single time. This chain connects TRBV6-6 to TRBJ1-1; a weak D match, TRBD1 (5 bases). This CDR3 has 15 residues. CDR1 and CDR2 (germline): MNHNY, SVGAGI (reference sequence). Trimming stripped 6 bases from V and 8 bases from J, with 22 bases between. The DNA for the CDR3 is TGTGCCAGCAGGGGCCTCTTGGTAGGGGCTACAGAAGCTTTCTTT. It yields the protein CASRGLLVGATEAFF.

CDR3 protein: CASSLDRRTDTQYF. DNA for the CDR3: TGTGCCAGCAGCCTAGACAGACGCACAGATACGCAGTATTTT. The gene calls are TRBV7-2 and TRBJ2-3, with a possible D match to TRBD1 (5 bases). CDR1 and CDR2 from the germline V gene are SGHTA and FQGNSA. The length of the CDR3 is 14 residues. V shed 5 bases and J shed 1 base, with 10 bases lying between them.

This rearrangement joins TRBV30 to TRBJ2-3; D is ambiguous. Per germline, CDR1 GTSNPN and CDR2 SVGIG (reference sequence). Trimming pared 0 bases from V and 4 bases from J, leaving 11 bases between. The CDR3 has 14 amino acids. In nucleotides, the CDR3 is TGTGCCTGGAGTGTGCGAGCTACTTCAGATACGCAGTATTTT. It codes for CAWSVRATSDTQYF.

The J gene is TRBJ2-3, the V gene TRBV6-7; 7 nucleotides agree with TRBD1. TRBV6-7 has ORF status, its function being uncertain. This CDR3 is 14 amino acids long. Trimming removed 4 bases from V and 7 bases from J; junction bases left unmatched: 8. CDR3 sequence reads: CASSFPTGRYTQYF. The CDR3 DNA follows: TGTGCCAGCAGTTTTCCGACAGGGCGGTATACGCAGTATTTT.

The CDR3 sequence is CASSESSGNTIYF. The CDR3 bases are TGTGCCAGCTCAGAGAGCTCTGGAAACACCATATATTTT. This sequence joins TRBV18 and TRBJ1-3; D gene unclear. V dropped 5 bases and J dropped 0 bases, with 5 bases sitting between them. The germline gives CDR1 KGHSH, CDR2 LQKENI. The CDR3 has 13 residues.

The chain uses TRBV5-1 and TRBJ2-1; the D gene is possibly TRBD2 (5 bases). This CDR3 comprises 15 residues. With 0 bases removed from V and 0 bases from J, the gap between germline ends came to 7 bases. CDR1 and CDR2 (germline): SGHRS, YFSETQ. The CDR3 DNA sequence: TGCGCCAGCAGCTTGGAAGGGAGCTCCTACAATGAGCAGTTCTTC. Translating gives CASSLEGSSYNEQFF. The complete variable domain, with remaining parts taken from reference TRBV5-1 and TRBJ2-1, reads KAGVTQTPRYLIKTRGQQVTLSCSPISGHRSVSWYQQTPGQGLQFLFEYFSETQRNKGNFPGRFSGRQFSNSRSEMNVSTLELGDSALYLCASSLEGSSYNEQFFGPGTRLTVL.

This sequence joins TRBV18 and TRBJ2-5; 11 positions match TRBD2. CDR1 and CDR2 (germline): KGHSH, LQKENI. The CDR3 is 16 residues long. With 5 bases clipped from V and 7 bases from J, the junction kept 12 bases outside the gene matches. CDR3 loop: CASSSPLLAGGGTQYF. In DNA form, the CDR3 reads TGTGCCAGCTCATCCCCGCTCCTAGCGGGAGGTGGGACCCAGTACTTC.

This chain connects TRBV5-4 to TRBJ1-4; D call uncertain. There are 15 residues in the CDR3. The V gene lost 1 base and the J gene lost 4 bases, with 11 bases spanning the gap. Germline lookup yields CDR1 SGHNT and CDR2 YYREEE (reference sequence). CDR3 nucleotide sequence: TGTGCCAGCAGCTTGTTACAGAACAATAATGAAAAACTGTTTTTT. Translating it yields CASSLLQNNNEKLFF. The full variable domain, its missing parts supplied by reference TRBV5-4 and TRBJ1-4, is ETGVTQSPTHLIKTRGQQVTLRCSSQSGHNTVSWYQQALGQGPQFIFQYYREEENGRGNFPPRFSGLQFPNYSSELNVNALELDDSALYLCASSLLQNNNEKLFFGSGTQLSVL.

This sequence joins TRBV7-8 and TRBJ1-5, with TRBD1 matching over 7 bases. V was pared by 5 bases and J by 2 bases, with 6 bases of the junction left unmatched. The CDR3 is 15 residues long. Germline assignment: CDR1 SGHVS and CDR2 FQNEAQ. The CDR3 is CASSQWGTGNQPQHF. The CDR3 nucleotides read TGTGCCAGCAGCCAGTGGGGGACAGGCAATCAGCCCCAGCATTTT.